These T cell receptor beta chains were read from a single sample in a study of tumor-infiltrating lymphocytes in primary liver carcinoma. TCRdb processed the multiplex PCR reads anew with MiXCR; each CDR3 protein has one entry. This table holds about 320,000 distinct CDR3 sequences, more than 55% found once. The sequencing input was peripheral blood. The receptors derive from a woman aged 25 to 39 with primary liver carcinoma and hepatitis B virus infection. CDR3s leave out the opening cysteine and the closing phenylalanine or tryptophan.

v_call	j_call	cdr3_aa
TRBV4-1	TRBJ1-4	ASSPQRGTALEKLF
TRBV6-5	TRBJ2-7	ASSYRMQGSEQY
TRBV7-9	TRBJ2-1	ASYTEDRPYNEQF
TRBV11-2	TRBJ2-1	ASSLSGGRLDEQF
TRBV6-5	TRBJ2-3	ASARTSGTDTQY
TRBV2	TRBJ1-5	ASSEPRLTGNQPQH
TRBV12-3/TRBV12-4	TRBJ2-5	ASTFSGNGETQY
TRBV29-1	TRBJ1-1	SVERDSLEAF
TRBV6-5	TRBJ1-2	ASRTPGLYGYT
TRBV7-9	TRBJ2-3	ASIGLAGVGSDAQY
TRBV12-3/TRBV12-4	TRBJ2-5	ASSLVGLAGSTQY
TRBV6-5	TRBJ1-1	ASSQTILNTGAF
TRBV5-1	TRBJ1-3	ASSLMGDTIY
TRBV6-1	TRBJ1-5	ASSEPGFQPQH
TRBV4-2	TRBJ2-7	GSSQGRGDEQY
TRBV4-1	TRBJ2-1	ASSLDYHNEQF
TRBV28	TRBJ2-1	ASSLEGKWYNEQF
TRBV12-3/TRBV12-4	TRBJ2-1	ASSLKAGTYNEQF
TRBV11-2	TRBJ2-1	AGSLVGRNEQF
TRBV11-2	TRBJ2-1	ASSPPGLAGTWGNEQF
TRBV28	TRBJ2-3	ASSLGSQVGDTQY
TRBV30	TRBJ2-5	VSDRQQETQY
TRBV11-3	TRBJ1-1	ASSPGQNTEAF
TRBV6-5	TRBJ2-6	ASSYGAASSSGANVLS
TRBV4-3	TRBJ2-2	ASSQEGQVYTGELL
TRBV11-2	TRBJ2-7	ASSSTGYEQY
TRBV6-5	TRBJ1-5	ASSNPRGGAGQPQH
TRBV5-4	TRBJ2-3	ASSPGTGGSETQY
TRBV5-1	TRBJ2-5	VSSPSGAGSRGETQY
TRBV11-2	TRBJ1-1	TSSLQSMNTEVF
TRBV28	TRBJ1-2	ASGLTGTNYGYT
TRBV29-1	TRBJ1-6	SVAGHPNSPLH
TRBV30	TRBJ2-7	AWSPGTGHAHY
TRBV29-1	TRBJ2-3	SVDLSGGTDTRY
TRBV6-2/TRBV6-3	TRBJ2-7	ASKGQGVFEQY
TRBV13	TRBJ2-1	ASSSARGVGLARWEQF
TRBV12-3/TRBV12-4	TRBJ2-5	ASSRDQGSWETQN
TRBV14	TRBJ2-4	ASSQVGSDNIQY
TRBV4-3	TRBJ2-7	ASSLRNYEQY
TRBV12-3/TRBV12-4	TRBJ1-3	ASTKPGQENTIY
TRBV7-2	TRBJ2-7	ASSLAAQSSYEQY
TRBV29-1	TRBJ2-1	SSFADPNEGF
TRBV6-6	TRBJ2-7	TSSYSDRGTYEQY
TRBV5-4	TRBJ2-3	ASSGPPGQGTDTQY
TRBV28	TRBJ2-3	ASSLGSWADTQY
TRBV4-3	TRBJ2-1	ASSQVPRTTYNEQF
TRBV4-1	TRBJ2-3	ANLLTSGGSTDTQY
TRBV30	TRBJ2-7	AWSPGQGLTNEQY
TRBV12-3/TRBV12-4	TRBJ2-2	ASSSLTSGRALGELF
TRBV6-2/TRBV6-3	TRBJ2-4	ASSGLGTKNIQY
TRBV6-6	TRBJ1-5	ASSPMGGPRDNQPQH
TRBV11-2	TRBJ2-3	ASSRRSPDTQY
TRBV6-5	TRBJ1-5	ASSYSRTANQPQH
TRBV12-3/TRBV12-4	TRBJ1-1	ASSFRQGVTEAF
TRBV11-3	TRBJ2-1	ASSPGRGAFFDNEQF
TRBV12-3/TRBV12-4	TRBJ2-7	ASSFARGGSYEQY
TRBV7-9	TRBJ2-1	ASSFRTSGNNEKF
TRBV25-1	TRBJ2-2	ASSSRGPGTGELF
TRBV4-3	TRBJ2-7	ASSPSPGQISYEQY